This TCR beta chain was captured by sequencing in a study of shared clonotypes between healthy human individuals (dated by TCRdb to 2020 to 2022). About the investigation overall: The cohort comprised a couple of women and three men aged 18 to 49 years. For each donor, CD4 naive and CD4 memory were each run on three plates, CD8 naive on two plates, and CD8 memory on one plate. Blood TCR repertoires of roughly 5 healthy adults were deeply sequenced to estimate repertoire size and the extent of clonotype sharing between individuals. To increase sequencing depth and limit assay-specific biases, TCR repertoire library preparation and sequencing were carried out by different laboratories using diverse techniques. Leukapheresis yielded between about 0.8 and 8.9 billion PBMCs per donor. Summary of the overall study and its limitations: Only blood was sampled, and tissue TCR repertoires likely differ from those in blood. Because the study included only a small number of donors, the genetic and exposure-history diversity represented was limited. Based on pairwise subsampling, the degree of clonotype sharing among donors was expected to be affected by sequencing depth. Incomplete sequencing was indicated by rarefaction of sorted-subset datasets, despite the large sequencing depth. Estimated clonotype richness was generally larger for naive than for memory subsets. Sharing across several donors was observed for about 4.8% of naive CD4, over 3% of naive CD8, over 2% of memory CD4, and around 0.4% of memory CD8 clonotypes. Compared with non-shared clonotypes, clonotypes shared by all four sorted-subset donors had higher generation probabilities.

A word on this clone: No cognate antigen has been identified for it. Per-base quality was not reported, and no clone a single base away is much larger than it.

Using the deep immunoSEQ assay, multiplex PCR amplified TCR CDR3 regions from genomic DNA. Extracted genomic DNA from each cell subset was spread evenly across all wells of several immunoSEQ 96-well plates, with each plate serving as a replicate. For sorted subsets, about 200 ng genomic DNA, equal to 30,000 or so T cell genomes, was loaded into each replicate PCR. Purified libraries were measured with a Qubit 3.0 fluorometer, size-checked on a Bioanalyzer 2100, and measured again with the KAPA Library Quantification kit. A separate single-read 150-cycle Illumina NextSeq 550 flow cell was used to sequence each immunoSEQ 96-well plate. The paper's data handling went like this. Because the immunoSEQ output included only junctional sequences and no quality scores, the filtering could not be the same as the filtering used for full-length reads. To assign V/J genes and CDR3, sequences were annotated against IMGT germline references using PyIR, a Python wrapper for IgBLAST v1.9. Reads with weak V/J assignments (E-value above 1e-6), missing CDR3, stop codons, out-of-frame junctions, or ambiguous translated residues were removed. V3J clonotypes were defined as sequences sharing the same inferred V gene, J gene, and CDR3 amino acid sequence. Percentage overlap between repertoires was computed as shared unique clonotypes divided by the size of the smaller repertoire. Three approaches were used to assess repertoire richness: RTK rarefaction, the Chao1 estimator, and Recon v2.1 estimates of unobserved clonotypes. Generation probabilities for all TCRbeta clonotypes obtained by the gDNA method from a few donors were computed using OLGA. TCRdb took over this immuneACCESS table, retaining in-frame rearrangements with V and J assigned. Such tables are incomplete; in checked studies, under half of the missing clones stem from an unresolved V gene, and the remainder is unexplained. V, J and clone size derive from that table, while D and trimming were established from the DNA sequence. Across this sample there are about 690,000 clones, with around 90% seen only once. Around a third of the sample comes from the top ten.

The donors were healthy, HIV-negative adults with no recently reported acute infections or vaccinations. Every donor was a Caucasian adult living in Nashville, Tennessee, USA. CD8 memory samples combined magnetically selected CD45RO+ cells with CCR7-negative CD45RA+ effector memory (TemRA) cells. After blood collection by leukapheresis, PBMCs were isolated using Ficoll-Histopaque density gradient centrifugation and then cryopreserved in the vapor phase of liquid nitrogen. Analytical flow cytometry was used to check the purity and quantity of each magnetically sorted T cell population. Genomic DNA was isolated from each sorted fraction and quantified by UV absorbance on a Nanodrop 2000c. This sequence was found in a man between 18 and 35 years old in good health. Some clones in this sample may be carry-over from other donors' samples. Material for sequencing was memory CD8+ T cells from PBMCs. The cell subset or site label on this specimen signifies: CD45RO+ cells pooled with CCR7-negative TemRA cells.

The CDR3: CASSSIPGQGGNEQFF. In nucleotides, the sequence is TGTGCCAGCAGCTCGATTCCGGGACAGGGTGGCAATGAGCAGTTCTTC. The chain links TRBV7-9 with TRBJ2-1, with 9 middle bases fitting TRBD1. The CDR3 goes from the cysteine to the phenylalanine over 16 residues. Only the CDR3 DNA stays, 48 bases, in frame from base 1. V ends up 4 bases short and J 6 bases short, with an unmatched junction base count of 10. The germline V gene (reference sequence) provides CDR1 SEHNR and CDR2 FQNEAQ.